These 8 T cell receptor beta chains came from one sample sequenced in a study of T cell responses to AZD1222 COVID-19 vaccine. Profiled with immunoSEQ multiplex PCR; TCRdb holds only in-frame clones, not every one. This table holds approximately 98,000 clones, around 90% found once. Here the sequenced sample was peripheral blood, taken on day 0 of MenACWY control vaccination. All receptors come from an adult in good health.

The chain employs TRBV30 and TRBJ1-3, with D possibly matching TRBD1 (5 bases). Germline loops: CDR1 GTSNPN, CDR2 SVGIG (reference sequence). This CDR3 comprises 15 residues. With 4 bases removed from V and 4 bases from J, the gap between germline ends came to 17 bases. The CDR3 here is CAWNRIGEAGNTIYF. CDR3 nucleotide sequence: TGTGCCTGGAACAGAATAGGGGAAGCAGGAAACACCATATATTTT.

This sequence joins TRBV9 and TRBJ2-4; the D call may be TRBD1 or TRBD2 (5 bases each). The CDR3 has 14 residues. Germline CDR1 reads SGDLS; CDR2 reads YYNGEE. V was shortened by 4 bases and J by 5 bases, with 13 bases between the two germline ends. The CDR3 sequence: CASSSGPLENIQYF. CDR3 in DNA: TGTGCCAGCAGCTCGGGACCCTTGGAAAACATTCAGTACTTC.

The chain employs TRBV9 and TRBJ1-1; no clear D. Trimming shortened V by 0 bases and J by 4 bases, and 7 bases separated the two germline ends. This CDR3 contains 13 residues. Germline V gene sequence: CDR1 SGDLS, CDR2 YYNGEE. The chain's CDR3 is CASSVVGSTEAFF. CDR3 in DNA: TGTGCCAGCAGCGTAGTCGGCAGCACTGAAGCTTTCTTT.

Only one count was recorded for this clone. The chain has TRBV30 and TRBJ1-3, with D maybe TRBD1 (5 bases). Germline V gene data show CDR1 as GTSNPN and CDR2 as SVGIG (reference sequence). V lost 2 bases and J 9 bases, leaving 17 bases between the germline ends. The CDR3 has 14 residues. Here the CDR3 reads CAWSPRQGRGTIYF. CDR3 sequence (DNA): TGTGCCTGGAGTCCCCGCCAGGGTCGAGGCACCATATATTTT. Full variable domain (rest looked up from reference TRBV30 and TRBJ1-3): SQTIHQWPATLVQPVGSPLSLECTVEGTSNPNLYWYRQAAGRGLQLLFYSVGIGQISSEVPQNLSASRPQDRQFILSSKKLLLSDSGFYLCAWSPRQGRGTIYFGEGSWLTVV.

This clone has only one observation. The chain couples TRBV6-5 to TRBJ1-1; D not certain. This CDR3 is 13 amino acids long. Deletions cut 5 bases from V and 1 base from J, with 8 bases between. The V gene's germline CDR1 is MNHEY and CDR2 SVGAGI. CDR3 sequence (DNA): TGTGCCAGCAGTATTAGCGGGAACACTGAAGCTTTCTTT. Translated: CASSISGNTEAFF.

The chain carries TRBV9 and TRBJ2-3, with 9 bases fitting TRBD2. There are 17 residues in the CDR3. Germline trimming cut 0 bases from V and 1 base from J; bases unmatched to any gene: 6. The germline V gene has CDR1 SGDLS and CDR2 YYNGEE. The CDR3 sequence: CASSVVHGGGGTDTQYF. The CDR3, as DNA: TGTGCCAGCAGCGTAGTCCATGGCGGGGGGGGCACAGATACGCAGTATTTT.

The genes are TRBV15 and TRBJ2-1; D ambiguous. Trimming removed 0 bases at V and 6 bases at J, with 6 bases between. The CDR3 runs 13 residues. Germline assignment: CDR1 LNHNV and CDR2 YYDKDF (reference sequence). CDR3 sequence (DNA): TGTGCCACCAGCAGAGATAGGTCCAATGAGCAGTTCTTC. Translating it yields CATSRDRSNEQFF.

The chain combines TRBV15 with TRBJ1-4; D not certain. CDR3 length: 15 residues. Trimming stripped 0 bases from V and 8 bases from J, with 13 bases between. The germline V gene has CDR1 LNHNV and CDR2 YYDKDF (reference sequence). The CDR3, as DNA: TGTGCCACCAGCAGAGATGGATCGGGCTTAGAAAAACTGTTTTTT. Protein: CATSRDGSGLEKLFF.